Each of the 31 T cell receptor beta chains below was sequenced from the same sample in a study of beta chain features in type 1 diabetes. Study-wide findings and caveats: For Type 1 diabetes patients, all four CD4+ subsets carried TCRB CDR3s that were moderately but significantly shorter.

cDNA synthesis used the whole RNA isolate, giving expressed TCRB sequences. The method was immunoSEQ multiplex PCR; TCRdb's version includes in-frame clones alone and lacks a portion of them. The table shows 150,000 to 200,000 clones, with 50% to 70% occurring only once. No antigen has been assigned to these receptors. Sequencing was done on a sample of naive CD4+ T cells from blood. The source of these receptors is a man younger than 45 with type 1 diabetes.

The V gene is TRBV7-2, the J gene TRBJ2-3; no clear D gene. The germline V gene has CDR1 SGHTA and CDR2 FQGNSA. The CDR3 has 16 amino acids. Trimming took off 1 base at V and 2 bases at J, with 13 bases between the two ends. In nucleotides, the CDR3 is TGTGCCAGCAGCTTAGTCCGGCTAGAGTACACAGATACGCAGTATTTT. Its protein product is CASSLVRLEYTDTQYF. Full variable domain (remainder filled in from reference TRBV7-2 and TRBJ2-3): GAGVSQSPSNKVTEKGKDVELRCDPISGHTALYWYRQSLGQGLEFLIYFQGNSAPDKSGLPSDRFSAERTGGSVSTLTIQRTQQEDSAVYLCASSLVRLEYTDTQYFGPGTRLTVL.

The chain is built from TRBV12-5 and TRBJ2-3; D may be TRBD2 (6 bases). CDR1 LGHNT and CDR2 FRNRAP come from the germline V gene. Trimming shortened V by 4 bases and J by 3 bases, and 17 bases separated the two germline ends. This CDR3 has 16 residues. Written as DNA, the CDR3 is TGTGCTAGTGGTTGGGAAAGGGGACTGGGAACAGATACGCAGTATTTT. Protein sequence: CASGWERGLGTDTQYF. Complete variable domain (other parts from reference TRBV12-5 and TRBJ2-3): DARVTQTPRHKVTEMGQEVTMRCQPILGHNTVFWYRQTMMQGLELLAYFRNRAPLDDSGMPKDRFSAEMPDATLATLKIQPSEPRDSAVYFCASGWERGLGTDTQYFGPGTRLTVL.

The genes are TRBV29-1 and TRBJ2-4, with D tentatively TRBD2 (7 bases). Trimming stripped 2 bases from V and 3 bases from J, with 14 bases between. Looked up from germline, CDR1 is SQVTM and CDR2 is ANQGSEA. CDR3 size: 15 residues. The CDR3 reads CSVESYREGKNIQYF. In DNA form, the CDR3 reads TGCAGCGTTGAATCGTACAGGGAGGGCAAAAACATTCAGTACTTC.

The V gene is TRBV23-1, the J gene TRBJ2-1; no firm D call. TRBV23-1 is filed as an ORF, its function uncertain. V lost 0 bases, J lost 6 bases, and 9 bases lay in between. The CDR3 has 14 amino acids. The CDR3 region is CASSQSRLRNEQFF. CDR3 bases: TGCGCCAGCAGTCAATCAAGGCTGCGCAATGAGCAGTTCTTC.

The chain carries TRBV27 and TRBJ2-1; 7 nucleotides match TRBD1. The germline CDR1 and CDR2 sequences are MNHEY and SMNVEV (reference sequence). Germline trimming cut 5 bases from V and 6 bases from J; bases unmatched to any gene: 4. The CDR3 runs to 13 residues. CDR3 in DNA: TGTGCCAGCAGTGACAGGGCTGGCAATGAGCAGTTCTTC. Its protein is CASSDRAGNEQFF.

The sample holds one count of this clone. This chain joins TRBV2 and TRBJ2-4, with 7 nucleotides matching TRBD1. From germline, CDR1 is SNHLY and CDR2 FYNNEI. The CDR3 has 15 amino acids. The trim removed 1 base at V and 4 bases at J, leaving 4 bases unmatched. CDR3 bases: TGTGCCAGCAGTGAAGTCTTACAGGGGAAAAACATTCAGTACTTC. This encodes CASSEVLQGKNIQYF.

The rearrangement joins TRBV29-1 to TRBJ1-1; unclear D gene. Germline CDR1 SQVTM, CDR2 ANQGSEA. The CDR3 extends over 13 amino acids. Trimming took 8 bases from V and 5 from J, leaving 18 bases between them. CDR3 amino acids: CSLSTARKTEAFF. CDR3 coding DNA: TGCAGCCTTTCAACGGCGAGGAAAACTGAAGCTTTCTTT. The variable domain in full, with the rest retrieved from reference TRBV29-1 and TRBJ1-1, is SAVISQKPSRDICQRGTSLTIQCQVDSQVTMMFWYRQQPGQSLTLIATANQGSEATYESGFVIDKFPISRPNLTFSTLTVSNMSPEDSSIYLCSLSTARKTEAFFGQGTRLTVV.

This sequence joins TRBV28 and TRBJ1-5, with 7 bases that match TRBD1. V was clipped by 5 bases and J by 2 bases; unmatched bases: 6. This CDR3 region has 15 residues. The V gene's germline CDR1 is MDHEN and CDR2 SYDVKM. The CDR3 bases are TGTGCCAGCAGTACAGGGGCGGGGGGCAATCAGCCCCAGCATTTT. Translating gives CASSTGAGGNQPQHF.

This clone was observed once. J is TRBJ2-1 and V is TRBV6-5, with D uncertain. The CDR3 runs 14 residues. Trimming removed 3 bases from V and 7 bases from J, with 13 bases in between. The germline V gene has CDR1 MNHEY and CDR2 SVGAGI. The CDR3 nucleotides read TGTGCCAGCAGTTATTCCGCTGGGCAGAATGAGCAGTTCTTC. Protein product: CASSYSAGQNEQFF.

The DNA for the CDR3 is TGTGCCAGCAGCTTCGGTACAGGGGAAAGTGACGAGCAGTACTTC. It specifies CASSFGTGESDEQYF. The V gene is TRBV7-9, the J gene TRBJ2-7; 7 bases fit TRBD1. Looked up from germline, CDR1 is SEHNR and CDR2 is FQNEAQ (reference sequence). J lost 5 bases, V lost 3 bases, and 10 bases had no gene match. CDR3 length: 15 amino acids.

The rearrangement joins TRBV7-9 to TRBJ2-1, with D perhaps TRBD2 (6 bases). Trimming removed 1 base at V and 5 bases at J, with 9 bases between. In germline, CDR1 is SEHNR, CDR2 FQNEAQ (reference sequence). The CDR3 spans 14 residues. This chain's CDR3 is CASSLVGLNNEQFF. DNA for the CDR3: TGTGCCAGCAGCTTAGTGGGACTTAACAATGAGCAGTTCTTC.

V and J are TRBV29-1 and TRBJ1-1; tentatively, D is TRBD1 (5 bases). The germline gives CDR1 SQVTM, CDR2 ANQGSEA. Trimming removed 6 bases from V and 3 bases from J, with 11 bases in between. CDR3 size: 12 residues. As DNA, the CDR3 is TGCAGCGTGACGAGAGGGGACACTGAAGCTTTCTTT. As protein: CSVTRGDTEAFF.

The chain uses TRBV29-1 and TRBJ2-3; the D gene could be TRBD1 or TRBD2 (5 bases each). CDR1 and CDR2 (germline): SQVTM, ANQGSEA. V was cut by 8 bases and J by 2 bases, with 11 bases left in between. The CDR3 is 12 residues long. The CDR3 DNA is TGCAGCCGGGACCCGCACACAGATACGCAGTATTTT. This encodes CSRDPHTDTQYF.

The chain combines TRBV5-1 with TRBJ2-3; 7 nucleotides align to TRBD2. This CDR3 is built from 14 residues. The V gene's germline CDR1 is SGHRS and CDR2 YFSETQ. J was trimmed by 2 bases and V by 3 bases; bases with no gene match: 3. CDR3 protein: CASSSGTNTDTQYF. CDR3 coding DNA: TGCGCCAGCAGCTCCGGGACTAACACAGATACGCAGTATTTT.

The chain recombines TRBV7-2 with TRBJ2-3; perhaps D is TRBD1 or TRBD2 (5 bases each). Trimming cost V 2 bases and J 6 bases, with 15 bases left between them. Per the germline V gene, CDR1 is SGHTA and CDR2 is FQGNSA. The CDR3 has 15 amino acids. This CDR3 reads CASSLQSGTGDTQYF. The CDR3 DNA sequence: TGTGCCAGCAGCTTACAGTCAGGGACGGGTGATACGCAGTATTTT.

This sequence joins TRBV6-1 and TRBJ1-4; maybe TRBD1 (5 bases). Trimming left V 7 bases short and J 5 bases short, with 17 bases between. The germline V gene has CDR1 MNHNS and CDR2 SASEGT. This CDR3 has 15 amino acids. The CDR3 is CASMLLRGKNEKLFF. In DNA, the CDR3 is TGTGCCAGCATGCTTTTGCGGGGGAAGAATGAAAAACTGTTTTTT.

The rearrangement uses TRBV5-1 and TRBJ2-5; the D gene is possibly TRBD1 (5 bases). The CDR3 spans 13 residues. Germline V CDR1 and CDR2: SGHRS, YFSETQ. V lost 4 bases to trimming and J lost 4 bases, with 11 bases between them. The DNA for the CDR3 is TGCGCCAGCAGCCCGCAGGGAATAGAGACCCAGTACTTC. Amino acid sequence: CASSPQGIETQYF. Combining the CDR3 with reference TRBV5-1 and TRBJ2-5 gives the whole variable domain KAGVTQTPRYLIKTRGQQVTLSCSPISGHRSVSWYQQTPGQGLQFLFEYFSETQRNKGNFPGRFSGRQFSNSRSEMNVSTLELGDSALYLCASSPQGIETQYFGPGTRLLVL.

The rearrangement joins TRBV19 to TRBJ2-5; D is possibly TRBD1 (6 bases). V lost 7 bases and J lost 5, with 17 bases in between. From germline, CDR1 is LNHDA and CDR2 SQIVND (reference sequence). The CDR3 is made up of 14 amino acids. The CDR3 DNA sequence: TGTGCCAGTATGAACCAGGGGATCTCGGAGACCCAGTACTTC. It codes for CASMNQGISETQYF.

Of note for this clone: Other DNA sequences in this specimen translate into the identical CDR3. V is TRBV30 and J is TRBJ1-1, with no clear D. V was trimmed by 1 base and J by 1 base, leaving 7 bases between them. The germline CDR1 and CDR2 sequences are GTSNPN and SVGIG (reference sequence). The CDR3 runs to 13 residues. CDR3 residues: CAWSARGNTEAFF. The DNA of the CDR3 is TGTGCCTGGAGTGCGCGGGGGAACACTGAAGCTTTCTTT.

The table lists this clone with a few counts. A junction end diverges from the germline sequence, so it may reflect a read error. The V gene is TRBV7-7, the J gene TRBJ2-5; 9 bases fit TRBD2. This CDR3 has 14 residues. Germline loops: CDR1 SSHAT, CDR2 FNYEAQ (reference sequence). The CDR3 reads CASSSQAGGETQYF. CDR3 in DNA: TGTGCTAGCAGCTCCCAAGCGGGAGGAGAGACCCAGTACTTC.

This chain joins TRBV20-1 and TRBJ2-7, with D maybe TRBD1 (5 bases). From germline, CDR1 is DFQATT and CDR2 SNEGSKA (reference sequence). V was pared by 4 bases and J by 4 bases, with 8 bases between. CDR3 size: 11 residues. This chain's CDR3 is CSATQEYEQYF. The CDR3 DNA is TGCAGTGCTACACAGGAGTACGAGCAGTACTTC.

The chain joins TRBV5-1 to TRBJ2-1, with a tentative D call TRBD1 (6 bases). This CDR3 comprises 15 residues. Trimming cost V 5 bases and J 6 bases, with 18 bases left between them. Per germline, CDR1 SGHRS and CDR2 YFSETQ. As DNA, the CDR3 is TGCGCCAGCAGTCTCGGAGTGGCAGGGGCCAATGAGCAGTTCTTC. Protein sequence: CASSLGVAGANEQFF.

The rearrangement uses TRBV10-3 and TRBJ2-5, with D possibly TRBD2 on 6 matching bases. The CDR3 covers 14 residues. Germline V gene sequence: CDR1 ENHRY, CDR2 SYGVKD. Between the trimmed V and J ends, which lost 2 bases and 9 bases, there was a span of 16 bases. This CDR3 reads CAISETGLSSAQYF. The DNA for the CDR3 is TGTGCCATCAGTGAGACGGGACTTAGTTCAGCCCAGTACTTC.

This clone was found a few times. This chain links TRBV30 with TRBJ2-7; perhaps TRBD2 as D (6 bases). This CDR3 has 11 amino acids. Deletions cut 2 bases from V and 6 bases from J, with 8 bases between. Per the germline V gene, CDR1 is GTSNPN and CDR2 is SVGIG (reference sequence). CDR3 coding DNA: TGTGCCTGGAGTCTGGGGGGCGAGCAGTACTTC. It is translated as CAWSLGGEQYF. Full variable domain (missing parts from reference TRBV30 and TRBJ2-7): SQTIHQWPATLVQPVGSPLSLECTVEGTSNPNLYWYRQAAGRGLQLLFYSVGIGQISSEVPQNLSASRPQDRQFILSSKKLLLSDSGFYLCAWSLGGEQYFGPGTRLTVT.

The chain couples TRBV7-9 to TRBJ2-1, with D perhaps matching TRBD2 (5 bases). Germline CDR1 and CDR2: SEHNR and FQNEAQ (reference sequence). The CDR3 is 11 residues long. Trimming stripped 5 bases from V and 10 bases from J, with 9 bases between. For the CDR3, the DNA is TGTGCCAGCAGCGAGGGTGTCGAGCAGTTCTTC. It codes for CASSEGVEQFF. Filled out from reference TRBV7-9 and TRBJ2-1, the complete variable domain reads DTGVSQNPRHKITKRGQNVTFRCDPISEHNRLYWYRQTLGQGPEFLTYFQNEAQLEKSRLLSDRFSAERPKGSFSTLEIQRTEQGDSAMYLCASSEGVEQFFGPGTRLTVL.

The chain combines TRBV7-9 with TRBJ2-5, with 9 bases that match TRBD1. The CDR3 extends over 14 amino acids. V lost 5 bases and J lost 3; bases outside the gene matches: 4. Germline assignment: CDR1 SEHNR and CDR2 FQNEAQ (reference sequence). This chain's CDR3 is CASSPWTGEETQYF. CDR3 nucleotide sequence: TGTGCCAGCAGCCCATGGACAGGGGAAGAGACCCAGTACTTC.

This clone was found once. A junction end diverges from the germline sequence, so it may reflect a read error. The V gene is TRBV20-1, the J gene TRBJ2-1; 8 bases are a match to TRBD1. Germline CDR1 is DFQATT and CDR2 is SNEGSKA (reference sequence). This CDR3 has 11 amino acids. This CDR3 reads CRATGGNEQFF. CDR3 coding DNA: TGCAGGGCTACAGGGGGCAATGAGCAGTTCTTC.

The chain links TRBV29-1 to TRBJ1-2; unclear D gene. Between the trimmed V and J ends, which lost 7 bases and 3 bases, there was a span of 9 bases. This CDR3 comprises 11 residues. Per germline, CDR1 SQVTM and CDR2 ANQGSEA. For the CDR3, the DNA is TGCAGCGCCCAAGGACACTATGGCTACACCTTC. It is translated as CSAQGHYGYTF.

The CDR3, as DNA: TGCGCCAGCAGCCAAGATCGGCGGGGGGGCAATTCACCCCTCCACTTT. This codes for CASSQDRRGGNSPLHF. This rearrangement joins TRBV4-3 to TRBJ1-6; a weak D match, TRBD1 (6 bases). Per the germline V gene, CDR1 is LGHNA and CDR2 is YSLEER. CDR3 length: 16 residues. V was shortened by 0 bases and J by 7 bases, with 13 bases between the two germline ends.

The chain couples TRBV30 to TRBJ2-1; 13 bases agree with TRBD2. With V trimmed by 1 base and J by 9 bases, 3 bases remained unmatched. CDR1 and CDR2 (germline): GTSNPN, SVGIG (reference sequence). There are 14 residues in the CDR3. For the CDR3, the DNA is TGTGCCTGGAGTGGAGGACTAGCGGGGGTTGAGCAGTTCTTC. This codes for CAWSGGLAGVEQFF.

The CDR3 loop reads CSVDWQGIGEQYF. In DNA form, the CDR3 reads TGCAGCGTTGACTGGCAGGGGATAGGCGAGCAGTACTTC. V gene TRBV29-1 combines with J gene TRBJ2-7; D may be TRBD1 (6 bases). The CDR3 contains 13 residues. Trimming left V 3 bases short and J 6 bases short, with 15 bases between. Germline V gene data show CDR1 as SQVTM and CDR2 as ANQGSEA.